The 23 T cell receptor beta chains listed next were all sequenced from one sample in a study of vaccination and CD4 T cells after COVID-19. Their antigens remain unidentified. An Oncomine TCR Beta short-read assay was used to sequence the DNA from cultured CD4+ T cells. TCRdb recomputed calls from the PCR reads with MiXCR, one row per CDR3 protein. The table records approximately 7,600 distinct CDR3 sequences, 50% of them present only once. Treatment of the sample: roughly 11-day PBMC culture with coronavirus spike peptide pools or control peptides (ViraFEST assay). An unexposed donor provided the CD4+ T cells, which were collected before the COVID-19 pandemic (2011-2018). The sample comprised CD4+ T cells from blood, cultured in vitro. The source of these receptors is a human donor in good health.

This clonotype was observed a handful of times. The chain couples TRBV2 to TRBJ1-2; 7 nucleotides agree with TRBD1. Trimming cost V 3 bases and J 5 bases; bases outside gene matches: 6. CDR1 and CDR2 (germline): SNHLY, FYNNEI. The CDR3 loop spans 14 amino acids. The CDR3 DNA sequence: TGTGCCAGCAGTGAGCCGTCAGGGGGTTATGGCTACACCTTC. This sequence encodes CASSEPSGGYGYTF.

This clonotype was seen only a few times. This CDR3 is CASIPGGVETQYF. The CDR3 bases are TGTGCCAGCATCCCGGGAGGAGTGGAGACCCAGTACTTC. The chain carries TRBV6-2 or TRBV6-3 and TRBJ2-5; 7 bases match TRBD2. The length of the CDR3 is 13 residues. Germline assignment: CDR1 MNHEY and CDR2 SVGEGT. J was trimmed by 5 bases and V by 7 bases; bases with no gene match: 7.

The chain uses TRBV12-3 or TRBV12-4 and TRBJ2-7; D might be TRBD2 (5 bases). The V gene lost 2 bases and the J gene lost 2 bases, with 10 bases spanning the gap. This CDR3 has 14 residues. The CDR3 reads CASSLFRGTYEQYF. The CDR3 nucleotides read TGTGCCAGCAGTTTATTTCGGGGTACCTACGAGCAGTACTTC.

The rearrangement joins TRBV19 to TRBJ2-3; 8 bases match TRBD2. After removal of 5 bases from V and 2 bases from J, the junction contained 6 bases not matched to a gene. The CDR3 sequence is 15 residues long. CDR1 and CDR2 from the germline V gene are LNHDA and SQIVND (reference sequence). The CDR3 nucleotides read TGTGCCAGTAGTTCTCGGACTAGCAACACAGATACGCAGTATTTT. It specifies CASSSRTSNTDTQYF.

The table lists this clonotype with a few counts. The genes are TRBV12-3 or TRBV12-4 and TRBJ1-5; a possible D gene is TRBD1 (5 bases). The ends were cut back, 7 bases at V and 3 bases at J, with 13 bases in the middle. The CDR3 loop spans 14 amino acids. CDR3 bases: TGTGCCAGCAATGTATGGGGGTTCAATCAGCCCCAGCATTTT. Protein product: CASNVWGFNQPQHF.

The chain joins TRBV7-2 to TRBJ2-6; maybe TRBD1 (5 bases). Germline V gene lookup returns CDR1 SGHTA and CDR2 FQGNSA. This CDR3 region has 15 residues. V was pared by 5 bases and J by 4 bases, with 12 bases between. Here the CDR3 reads CASSARVGGANVLTF. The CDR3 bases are TGTGCCAGCAGCGCCAGGGTGGGCGGGGCCAACGTCCTGACTTTC.

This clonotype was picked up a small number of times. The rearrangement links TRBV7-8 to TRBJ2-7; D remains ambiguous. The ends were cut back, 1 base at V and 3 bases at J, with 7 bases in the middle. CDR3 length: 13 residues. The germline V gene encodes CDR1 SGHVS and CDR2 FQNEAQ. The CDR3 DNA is TGTGCCAGCAGCTTAGATAGATTCTACGAGCAGTACTTC. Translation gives CASSLDRFYEQYF. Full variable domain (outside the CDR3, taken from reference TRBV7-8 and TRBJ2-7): GAGVSQSPRYKVAKRGQDVALRCDPISGHVSLFWYQQALGQGPEFLTYFQNEAQLDKSGLPSDRFFAERPEGSVSTLKIQRTQQEDSAVYLCASSLDRFYEQYFGPGTRLTVT.

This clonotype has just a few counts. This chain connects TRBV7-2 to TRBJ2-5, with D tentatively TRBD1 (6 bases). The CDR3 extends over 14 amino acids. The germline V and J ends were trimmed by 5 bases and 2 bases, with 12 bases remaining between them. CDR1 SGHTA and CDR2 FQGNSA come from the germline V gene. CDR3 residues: CASSPGQRQETQYF. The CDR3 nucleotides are TGTGCCAGCAGCCCCGGACAGAGACAAGAGACCCAGTACTTC.

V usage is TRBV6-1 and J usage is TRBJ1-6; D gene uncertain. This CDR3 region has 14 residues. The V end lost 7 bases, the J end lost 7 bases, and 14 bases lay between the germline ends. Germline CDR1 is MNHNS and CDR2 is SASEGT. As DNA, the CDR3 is TGTGCCAGCACCCCTACTGCGTGGAATTCACCCCTCCACTTT. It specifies CASTPTAWNSPLHF.

The CDR3 region is CSARDFGTTPKNEQFF. The CDR3 nucleotides read TGCAGTGCTAGAGATTTCGGAACCACCCCGAAGAATGAGCAGTTCTTC. The chain joins TRBV20-1 to TRBJ2-1; no definite D call. The CDR3 covers 16 residues. CDR1 is DFQATT, CDR2 SNEGSKA, per germline (reference sequence). The V end lost 0 bases, the J end lost 7 bases, and 19 bases lay between the germline ends.

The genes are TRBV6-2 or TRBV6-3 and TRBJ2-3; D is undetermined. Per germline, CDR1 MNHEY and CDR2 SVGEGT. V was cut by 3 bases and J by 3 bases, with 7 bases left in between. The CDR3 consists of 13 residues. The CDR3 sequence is CASSYSATDTQYF. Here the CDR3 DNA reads TGTGCCAGCAGTTATAGTGCGACAGATACGCAGTATTTT.

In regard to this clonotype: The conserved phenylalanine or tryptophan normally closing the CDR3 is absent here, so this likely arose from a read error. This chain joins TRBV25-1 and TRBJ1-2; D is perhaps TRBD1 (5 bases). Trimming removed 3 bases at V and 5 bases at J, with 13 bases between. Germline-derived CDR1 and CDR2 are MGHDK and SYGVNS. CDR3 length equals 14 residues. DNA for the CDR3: TGTGCCAGCAGTGACTCCGGGACGGCGTATGGCTACACCCTC. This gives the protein CASSDSGTAYGYTL.

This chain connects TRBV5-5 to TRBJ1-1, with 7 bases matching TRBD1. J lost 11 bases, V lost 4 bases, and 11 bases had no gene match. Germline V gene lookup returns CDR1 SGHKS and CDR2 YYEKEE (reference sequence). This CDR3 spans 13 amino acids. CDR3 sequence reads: CASSRGEGARAFF. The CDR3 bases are TGTGCCAGCAGCCGAGGGGAGGGGGCGCGGGCTTTCTTT. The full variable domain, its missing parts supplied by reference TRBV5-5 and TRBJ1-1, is DAGVTQSPTHLIKTRGQQVTLRCSPISGHKSVSWYQQVLGQGPQFIFQYYEKEERGRGNFPDRFSARQFPNYSSELNVNALLLGDSALYLCASSRGEGARAFFGQGTRLTVV.

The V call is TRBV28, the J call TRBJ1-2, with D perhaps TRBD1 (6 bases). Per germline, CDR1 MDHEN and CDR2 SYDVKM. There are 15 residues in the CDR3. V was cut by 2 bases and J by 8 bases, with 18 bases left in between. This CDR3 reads CASSLGGYRERGYTF. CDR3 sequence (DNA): TGTGCCAGCAGTTTAGGGGGGTACAGGGAGCGGGGCTACACCTTC.

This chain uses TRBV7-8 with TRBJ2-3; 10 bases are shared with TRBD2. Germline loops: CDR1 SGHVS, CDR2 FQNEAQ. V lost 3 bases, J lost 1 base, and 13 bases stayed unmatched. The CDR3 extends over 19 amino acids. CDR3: CASSFPLAGVRIGTDTQYF. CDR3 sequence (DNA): TGTGCCAGCAGCTTCCCTCTAGCGGGAGTAAGAATAGGCACAGATACGCAGTATTTT.

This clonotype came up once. CDR3: CSARASGASDTQYF. The CDR3 DNA follows: TGCAGTGCTAGGGCTAGCGGGGCTTCAGATACGCAGTATTTT. The chain is built from TRBV20-1 and TRBJ2-3; 9 bases match TRBD2. This CDR3 spans 14 amino acids. CDR1 is DFQATT, CDR2 SNEGSKA, per germline (reference sequence). V dropped 3 bases and J dropped 4; count of bases not matched to a gene: 5.

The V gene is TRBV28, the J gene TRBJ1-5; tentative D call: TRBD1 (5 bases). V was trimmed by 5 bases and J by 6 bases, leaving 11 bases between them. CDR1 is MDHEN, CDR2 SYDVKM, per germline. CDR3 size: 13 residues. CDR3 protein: CASSRGGGQPQHF. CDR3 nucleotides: TGTGCCAGCAGTCGGGGGGGAGGTCAGCCCCAGCATTTT.

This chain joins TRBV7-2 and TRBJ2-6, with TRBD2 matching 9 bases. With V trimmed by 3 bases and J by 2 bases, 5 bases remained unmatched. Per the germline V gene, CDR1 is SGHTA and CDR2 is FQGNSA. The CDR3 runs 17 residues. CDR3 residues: CASSFLSGRTGANVLTF. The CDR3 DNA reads TGTGCCAGCAGCTTCCTTAGCGGGAGAACTGGGGCCAACGTCCTGACTTTC. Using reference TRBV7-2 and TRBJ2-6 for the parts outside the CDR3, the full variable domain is GAGVSQSPSNKVTEKGKDVELRCDPISGHTALYWYRQSLGQGLEFLIYFQGNSAPDKSGLPSDRFSAERTGGSVSTLTIQRTQQEDSAVYLCASSFLSGRTGANVLTFGAGSRLTVL.

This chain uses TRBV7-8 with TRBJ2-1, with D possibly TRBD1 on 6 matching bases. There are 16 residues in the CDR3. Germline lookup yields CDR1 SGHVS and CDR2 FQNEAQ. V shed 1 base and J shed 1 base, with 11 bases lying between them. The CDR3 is CASSLGGQGSYNEQFF. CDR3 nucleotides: TGTGCCAGCAGCTTAGGGGGGCAGGGGTCCTACAATGAGCAGTTCTTC. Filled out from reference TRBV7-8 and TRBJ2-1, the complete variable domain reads GAGVSQSPRYKVAKRGQDVALRCDPISGHVSLFWYQQALGQGPEFLTYFQNEAQLDKSGLPSDRFFAERPEGSVSTLKIQRTQQEDSAVYLCASSLGGQGSYNEQFFGPGTRLTVL.

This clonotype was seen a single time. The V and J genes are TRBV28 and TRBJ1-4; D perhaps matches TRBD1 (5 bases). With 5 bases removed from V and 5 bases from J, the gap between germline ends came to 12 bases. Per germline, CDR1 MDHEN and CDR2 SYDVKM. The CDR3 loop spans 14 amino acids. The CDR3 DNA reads TGTGCCAGCAGTAGCGGGGCGGGGAATGAAAAACTGTTTTTT. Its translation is CASSSGAGNEKLFF.

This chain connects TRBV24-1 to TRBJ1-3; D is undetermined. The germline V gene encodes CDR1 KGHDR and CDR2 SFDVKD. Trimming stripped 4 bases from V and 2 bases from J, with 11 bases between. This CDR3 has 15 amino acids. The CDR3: CATSDSSKAGNTIYF. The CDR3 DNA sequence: TGTGCCACCAGTGACAGCTCCAAGGCTGGAAACACCATATATTTT.

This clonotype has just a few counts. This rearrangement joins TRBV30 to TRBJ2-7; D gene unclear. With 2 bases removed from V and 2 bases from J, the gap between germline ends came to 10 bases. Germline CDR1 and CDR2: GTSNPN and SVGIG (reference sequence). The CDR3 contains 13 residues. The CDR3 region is CAWSSRATYEQYF. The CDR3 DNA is TGTGCCTGGAGTAGTAGGGCAACCTACGAGCAGTACTTC.

The CDR3 here is CASSFRFQGASNYGYTF. The CDR3 nucleotides are TGTGCCAGCAGCTTTAGGTTTCAGGGGGCATCTAACTATGGCTACACCTTC. The chain recombines TRBV7-9 with TRBJ1-2; 8 nucleotides agree with TRBD1. The trim removed 3 bases at V and 0 bases at J, leaving 9 bases unmatched. Germline V gene lookup returns CDR1 SEHNR and CDR2 FQNEAQ (reference sequence). This CDR3 is built from 17 residues.